The TCR beta chain under discussion was sequenced for a study of molecular identifiers for immune sequencing clone quantification (dated by TCRdb to between 2018 and 2020). With regard to the full study: For a replicate experiment, RNA from roughly 21,000 or 96,000 naive CD8 T cells was divided into five aliquots, and four of the five aliquots were sequenced. This methods study used CD8 T cells to benchmark TCR RNA copy counting and molecular-identifier clustering-based TCR repertoire sequencing (MIDCIRS).

Libraries of naive CD8 T cells were generated from about 19,000 to 1,100,000 sorted cells, with 10%, 30% or 50% of the purified RNA used. On a BD FACSAria II, naive CD8 T cells were FACS-sorted as CD8+CD4-CCR7+CD45RA+ and collected into RLT Plus buffer. To test detection sensitivity, Jurkat RNA equal to ten TCR copies was added to samples of about 20,000-1,000,000 naive CD8 T cells. Enrichment of CD8 T cells was performed with RosetteSep CD8+ T Cell Enrichment Cocktail and Ficoll-Paque, after which ACK red cell lysis was carried out. Overall results and qualifications from the work: Even against a background of 750,000 to 1,000,000 naive CD8 T cells, spiked-in Jurkat TCR RNA amounting to a single cell's worth was reported to be detectable. Clones above 20 RNA copies held over 97% of molecules in CMV-specific effector cells but under 1% in naive cells. Spiked-in Jurkat TCR RNA (about 10 copies' worth), which is not part of the donor repertoire, was contained in the naive libraries. About 3 recovered TCR RNA copies per cell were obtained by modeling, versus roughly 10 by digital PCR, implying a capture efficiency of 30% to 35%. Highly expanded clone sizes could be underestimated because identical TCR molecules may share a barcode. When barcode sub-clustering was omitted, TCR diversity was inflated by chimeric consensus sequences, with chimeras reaching as high as 47%.

V ends up 11 bases short and J 4 bases short, with an unmatched junction base count of 10. CDR3 length: 13 amino acids, cysteine to phenylalanine. Only the CDR3 region is kept as DNA, spanning 39 bases read in frame from base 1. This clonotype was seen many times. Its antigen is currently not known. Qualities for individual bases were not recorded, and no much larger clone is one base off. The receptor library was made with PCR. Sequencing instrument: Illumina HiSeq 4000. Preparation of bulk TCR libraries followed a previously described approach, with the TCR primers listed in Table S5. The Qiagen AllPrep DNA/RNA kit was used to purify total RNA. Before analysis, reads from multiple sequencing runs of one library were combined. In the paper's pipeline: Reads were retained only if the reads had an exact TCR constant sequence, and the retained reads were trimmed to 150 nt and grouped according to their 12-nt molecular barcodes. Reads in each barcode group were sub-clustered using a 15% Levenshtein threshold, and a quality-weighted consensus sequence was built for each RNA molecule. Non-functional sequences were removed, as were lower-count sequences one edit away from another. Barcode sub-clusters with fewer than 20% of the maximum read count were removed, based on fitting two negative binomial distributions. TCRdb cleaned the public reads at Q25 with fastp, built clones with MiXCR and kept in-frame beta chains. Records with the same CDR3 protein are collapsed into one entry carrying the most frequent genes and DNA. These V and J calls rely on TCRdb rather than the paper's analysis. This sample has about 54,000 distinct CDR3 sequences in its table, and 20% to 25% of those were observed once. The top ten hold over 1.5% of the sample.

The V and J genes are TRBV12-3 or TRBV12-4 and TRBJ1-1, with 7 bases aligning to TRBD1. The clonotype comes from a human donor in good health. Some libraries in this study had Jurkat cell RNA spiked in. The sample taken for sequencing was naive CD8+ T cells from blood, with Jurkat cell RNA spiked in. Per the publication, the cell subset or site label means: FACS-sorted CD8+CD4-CCR7+CD45RA+ naive T cells. DNA sequence: TGTGCCTCTAAGGTAGGGGGCGTCACTGAAGCTTTCTTT. The encoded protein is CASKVGGVTEAFF.